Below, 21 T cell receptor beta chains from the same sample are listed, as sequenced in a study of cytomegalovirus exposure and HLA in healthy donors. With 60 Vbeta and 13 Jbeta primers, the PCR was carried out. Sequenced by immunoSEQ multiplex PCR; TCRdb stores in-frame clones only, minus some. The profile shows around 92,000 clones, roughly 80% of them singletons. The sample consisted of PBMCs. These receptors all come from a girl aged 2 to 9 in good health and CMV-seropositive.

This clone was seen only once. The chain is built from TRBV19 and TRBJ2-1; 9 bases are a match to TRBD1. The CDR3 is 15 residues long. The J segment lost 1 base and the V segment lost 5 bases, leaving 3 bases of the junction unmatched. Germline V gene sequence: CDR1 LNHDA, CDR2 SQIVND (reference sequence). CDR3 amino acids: CASSWDRASYNEQFF. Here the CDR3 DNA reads TGTGCCAGTAGTTGGGACAGGGCATCCTACAATGAGCAGTTCTTC.

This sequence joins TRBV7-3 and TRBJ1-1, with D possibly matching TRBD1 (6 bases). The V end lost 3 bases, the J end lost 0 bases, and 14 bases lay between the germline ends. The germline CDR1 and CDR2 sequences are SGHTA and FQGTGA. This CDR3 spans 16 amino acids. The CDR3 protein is CASSFTGLGLNTEAFF. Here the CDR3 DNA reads TGTGCCAGCAGCTTTACAGGGCTAGGGCTGAACACTGAAGCTTTCTTT.

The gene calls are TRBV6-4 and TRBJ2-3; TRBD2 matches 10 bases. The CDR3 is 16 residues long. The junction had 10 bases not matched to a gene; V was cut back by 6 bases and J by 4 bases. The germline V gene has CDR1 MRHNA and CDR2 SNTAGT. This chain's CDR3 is CASSLTGTSAADTQYF. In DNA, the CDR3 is TGTGCCAGCAGCCTCACCGGGACTAGCGCGGCAGATACGCAGTATTTT.

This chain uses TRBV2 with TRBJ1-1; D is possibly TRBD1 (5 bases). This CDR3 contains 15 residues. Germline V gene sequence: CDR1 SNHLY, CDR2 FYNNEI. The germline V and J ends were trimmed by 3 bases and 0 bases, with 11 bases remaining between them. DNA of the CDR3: TGTGCCAGCAGTGACCAGGGATCCATGAACACTGAAGCTTTCTTT. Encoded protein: CASSDQGSMNTEAFF.

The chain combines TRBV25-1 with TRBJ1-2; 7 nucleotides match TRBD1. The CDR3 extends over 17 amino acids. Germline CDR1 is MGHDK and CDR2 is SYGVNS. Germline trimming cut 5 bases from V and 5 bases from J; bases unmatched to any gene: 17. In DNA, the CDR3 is TGTGCCAGCAGTTCGACACGCCACCTCGGGACAGAATATGGCTACACCTTC. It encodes CASSSTRHLGTEYGYTF.

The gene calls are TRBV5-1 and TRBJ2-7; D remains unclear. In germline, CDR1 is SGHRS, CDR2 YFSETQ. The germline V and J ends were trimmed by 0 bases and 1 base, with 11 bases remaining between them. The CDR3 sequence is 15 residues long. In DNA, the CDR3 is TGCGCCAGCAGCTTGGGTTCGGGTGGGTCCTACGAGCAGTACTTC. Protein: CASSLGSGGSYEQYF.

The CDR3 sequence: CSTDASSYNEQFF. CDR3 sequence (DNA): TGCAGTACAGATGCTTCGTCCTACAATGAGCAGTTCTTC. This chain connects TRBV29-1 to TRBJ2-1, with D unresolved. The CDR3 totals 13 residues. Germline CDR1 SQVTM, CDR2 ANQGSEA.

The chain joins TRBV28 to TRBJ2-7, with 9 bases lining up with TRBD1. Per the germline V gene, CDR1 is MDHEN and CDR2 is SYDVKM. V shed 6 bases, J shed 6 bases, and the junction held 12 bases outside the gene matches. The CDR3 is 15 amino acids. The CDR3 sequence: CASRMMGQGPLEQYF. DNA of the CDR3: TGTGCCAGCAGAATGATGGGACAGGGACCCCTCGAGCAGTACTTC.

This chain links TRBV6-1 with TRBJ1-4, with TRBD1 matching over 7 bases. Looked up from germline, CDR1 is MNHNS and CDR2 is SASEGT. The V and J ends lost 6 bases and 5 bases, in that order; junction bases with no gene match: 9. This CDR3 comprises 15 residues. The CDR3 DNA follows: TGTGCCAGCAGGGCTACAGGGGACGGGAATGAAAAACTGTTTTTT. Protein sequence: CASRATGDGNEKLFF.

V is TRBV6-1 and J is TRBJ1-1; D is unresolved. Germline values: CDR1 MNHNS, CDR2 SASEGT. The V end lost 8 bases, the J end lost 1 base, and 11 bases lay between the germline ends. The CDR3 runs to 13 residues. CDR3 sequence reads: CASPRTENTEAFF. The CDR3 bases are TGTGCCAGCCCTAGAACCGAGAACACTGAAGCTTTCTTT.

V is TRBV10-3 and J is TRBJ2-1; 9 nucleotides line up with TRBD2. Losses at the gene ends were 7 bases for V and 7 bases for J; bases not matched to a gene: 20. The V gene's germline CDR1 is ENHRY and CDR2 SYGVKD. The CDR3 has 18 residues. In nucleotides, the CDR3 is TGTGCCATCATGGGACGGACAGGCGGGGGGACTAGCAGGAATGAGCAGTTCTTC. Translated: CAIMGRTGGGTSRNEQFF.

DNA for the CDR3: TGTGCCTCTATCATGGGGGGTGAGCAGTTCTTC. As protein: CASIMGGEQFF. V usage is TRBV21-1 and J usage is TRBJ2-1; the table's TRBD2 call for D was not verified on the DNA. TRBV21-1 has pseudogene status. This CDR3 region has 11 residues.

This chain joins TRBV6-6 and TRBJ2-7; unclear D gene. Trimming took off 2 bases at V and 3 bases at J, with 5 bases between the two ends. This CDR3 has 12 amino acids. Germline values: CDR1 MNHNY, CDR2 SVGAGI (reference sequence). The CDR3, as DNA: TGTGCCAGCAGTTACCGAGTCTACGAGCAGTACTTC. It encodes CASSYRVYEQYF.

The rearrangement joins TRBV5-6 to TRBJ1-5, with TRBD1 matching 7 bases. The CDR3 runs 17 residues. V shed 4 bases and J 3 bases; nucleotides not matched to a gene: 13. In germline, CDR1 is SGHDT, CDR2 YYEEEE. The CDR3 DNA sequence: TGTGCCAGCAGCGCGCAGAGTAGGGGACAGTTCAATCAGCCCCAGCATTTT. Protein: CASSAQSRGQFNQPQHF.

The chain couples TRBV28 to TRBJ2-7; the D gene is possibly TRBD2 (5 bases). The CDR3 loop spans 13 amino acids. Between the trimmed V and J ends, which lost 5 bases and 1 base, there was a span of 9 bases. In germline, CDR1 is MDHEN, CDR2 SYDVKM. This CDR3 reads CASSPPGSYEQYF. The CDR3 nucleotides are TGTGCCAGCAGTCCACCGGGATCCTACGAGCAGTACTTC.

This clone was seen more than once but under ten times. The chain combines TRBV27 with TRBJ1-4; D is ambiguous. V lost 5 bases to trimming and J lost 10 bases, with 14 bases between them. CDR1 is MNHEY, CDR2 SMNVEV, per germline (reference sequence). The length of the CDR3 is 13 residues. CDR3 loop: CASSTMGLGKLFF. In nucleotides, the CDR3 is TGTGCCAGCAGTACAATGGGCCTCGGAAAACTGTTTTTT.

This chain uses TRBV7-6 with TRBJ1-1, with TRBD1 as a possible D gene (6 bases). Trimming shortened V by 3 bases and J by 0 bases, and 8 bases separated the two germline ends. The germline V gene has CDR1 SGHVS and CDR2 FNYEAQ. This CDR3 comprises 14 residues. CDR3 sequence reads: CASSLDRLNTEAFF. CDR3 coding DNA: TGTGCCAGCAGCTTGGACAGATTGAACACTGAAGCTTTCTTT.

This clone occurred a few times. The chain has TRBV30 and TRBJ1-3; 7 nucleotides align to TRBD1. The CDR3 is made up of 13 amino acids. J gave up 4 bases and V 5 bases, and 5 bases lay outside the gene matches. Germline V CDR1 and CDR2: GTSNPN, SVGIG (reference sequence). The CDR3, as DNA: TGTGCCTGGGCCCGACAGGGCGGAAACACCATATATTTT. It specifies CAWARQGGNTIYF.

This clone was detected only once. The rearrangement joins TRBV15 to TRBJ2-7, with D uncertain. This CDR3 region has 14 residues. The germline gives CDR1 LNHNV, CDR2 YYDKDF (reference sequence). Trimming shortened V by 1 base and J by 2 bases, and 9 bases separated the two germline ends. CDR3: CATSRAQNTYEQYF. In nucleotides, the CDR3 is TGTGCCACCAGCAGAGCCCAGAACACCTACGAGCAGTACTTC.

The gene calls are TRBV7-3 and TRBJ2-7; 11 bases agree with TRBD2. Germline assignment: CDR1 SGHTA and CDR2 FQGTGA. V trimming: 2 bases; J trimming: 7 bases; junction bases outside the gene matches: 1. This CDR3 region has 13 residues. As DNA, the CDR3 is TGTGCCAGCAGCTTACTAGCGGGAGGAGAGCAGTACTTC. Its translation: CASSLLAGGEQYF.

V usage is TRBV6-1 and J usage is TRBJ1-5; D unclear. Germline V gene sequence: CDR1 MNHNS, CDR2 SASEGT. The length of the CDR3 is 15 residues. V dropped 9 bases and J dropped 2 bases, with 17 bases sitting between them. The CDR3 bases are TGTGCCAGTTGGTGGAGGGAAGGAGGCAATCAGCCCCAGCATTTT. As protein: CASWWREGGNQPQHF.